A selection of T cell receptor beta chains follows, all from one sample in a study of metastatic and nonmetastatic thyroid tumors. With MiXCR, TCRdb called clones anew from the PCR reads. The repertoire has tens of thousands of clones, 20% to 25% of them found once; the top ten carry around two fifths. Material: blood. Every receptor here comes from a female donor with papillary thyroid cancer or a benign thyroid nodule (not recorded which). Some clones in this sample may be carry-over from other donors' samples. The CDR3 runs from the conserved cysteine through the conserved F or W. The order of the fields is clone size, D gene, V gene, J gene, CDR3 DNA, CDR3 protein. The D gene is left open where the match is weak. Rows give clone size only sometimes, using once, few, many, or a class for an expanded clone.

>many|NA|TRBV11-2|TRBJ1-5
TGTGCCAGCAGCCCCGAAGGGCTCCATATGAGACAGCCCCAGCATTTT
CASSPEGLHMRQPQHF
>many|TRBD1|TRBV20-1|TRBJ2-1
TGCAGTGCTAGAAAATACGGGACAGGAGACAATGAGCAGTTCTTC
CSARKYGTGDNEQFF
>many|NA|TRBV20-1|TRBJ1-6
TGCAGTGCTGCACAGGGTTTGGATTCACCCCTCCACTTT
CSAAQGLDSPLHF
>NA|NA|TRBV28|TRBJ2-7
TGTGCCAGCAGTTTAGGCCGGGAAGTCAACGAGCAGTACTTC
CASSLGREVNEQYF
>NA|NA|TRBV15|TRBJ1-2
TGTGCCACCAGCAGAGGAGGTGGCAAGGGCGTTGGCTACACCTTC
CATSRGGGKGVGYTF
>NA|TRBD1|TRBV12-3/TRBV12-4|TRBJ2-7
TGTGCCAGCAGGGGCACAGGGGTCGGGCAGTACTTC
CASRGTGVGQYF
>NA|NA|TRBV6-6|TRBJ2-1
TGTGCCAGCAGTTACGGAAGGAATGAGCAGTTCTTC
CASSYGRNEQFF
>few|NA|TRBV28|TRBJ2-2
TGTGCCAGCACCGACACCGGGGAGCTGTTTTTT
CASTDTGELFF
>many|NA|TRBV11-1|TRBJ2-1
TGTGCCAGCAGCCCGAGGTCGGTGCAGGGTGGGGAGCAGTTCTTC
CASSPRSVQGGEQFF
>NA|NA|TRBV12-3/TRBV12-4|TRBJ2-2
TGTGCCAGCAGTCCCGGTGGTGGGAGACGTACCGGGGAGCTGTTTTTT
CASSPGGGRRTGELFF
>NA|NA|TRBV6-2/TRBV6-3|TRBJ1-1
TGTGCCAGCAGTCAGGGAACTGAAGCTTTCTTT
CASSQGTEAFF
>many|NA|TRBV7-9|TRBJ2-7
TGTGCCAGCAGCTTAAGTCAGTATTCCTACGAGCAGTACTTC
CASSLSQYSYEQYF
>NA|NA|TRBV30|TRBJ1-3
TGTGCCTGGGAAGGGGGGGCAGCCCGAAACACCATATATTTT
CAWEGGAARNTIYF
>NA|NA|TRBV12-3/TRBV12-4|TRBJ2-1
TGTGCCAGCAGTCAGAGCGGGCAGAGGCAGTTCTTC
CASSQSGQRQFF
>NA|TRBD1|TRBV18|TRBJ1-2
TGTGCCAGCTCAACGACAGGGTACCTAGACTATGGCTACACCTTC
CASSTTGYLDYGYTF
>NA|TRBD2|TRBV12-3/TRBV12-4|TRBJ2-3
TGTGTCAGCAGCCCTAGCGGGGGCACAGATACGCAGTATTTT
CVSSPSGGTDTQYF
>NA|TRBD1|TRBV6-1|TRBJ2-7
TGTGCCAGCAGAACAGGGGTCGAGCAGTACTTC
CASRTGVEQYF